Listed below are T cell receptor beta chains from one sample, sequenced in a study of identifying expanded T cells in peripheral blood. Profiling relied on immunoSEQ multiplex PCR, and the TCRdb table lists in-frame clones only, not all of them. The top ten hold 7% to 10% of the sample, which has under 150,000 clones, approximately 86% seen once. The sequencing sample was made of blood. Receptor source: a person between 18 and 69 years old in good health. The conserved cysteine and the conserved F or W are not part of the CDR3 here. Each record gives: V gene, J gene, CDR3 protein.

>TRBV9|TRBJ2-7
ASSLRDRYRDEQY
>TRBV28|TRBJ2-5
ASSRPPLETQY
>TRBV28|TRBJ1-2
ASSPQPGRGDGYT
>TRBV7-2|TRBJ2-7
ASSRQAGEQY
>TRBV6-5|TRBJ1-6
ASSPGTGSPLH
>TRBV4-2|TRBJ1-2
ASSQDPGGGGYT
>TRBV27|TRBJ2-7
ASSLRGGIHEQY
>TRBV6-1|TRBJ2-5
ASSAGTSGMKETQY
>TRBV28|TRBJ2-7
ASVRGHEQY
>TRBV2|TRBJ1-3
ASSDVNTIY
>TRBV28|TRBJ2-1
ASRLDRRGDNEQF
>TRBV5-4|TRBJ2-4
ASSFGTSGNIQY
>TRBV2|TRBJ1-1
ASSSDRGGIMNTEAF
>TRBV15|TRBJ2-1
ATSRGQNNEQF
>TRBV11-2|TRBJ2-1
ASSLAQGADEQF
>TRBV5-1|TRBJ2-7
ASSSRLAGELSEQY